In this sample, the clone carrying this T cell receptor beta chain turned up many times. What it binds is unknown. With 8 bases removed from V and 5 bases from J, the gap between germline ends came to 16 bases. Germline V gene sequence: CDR1 SQVTM, CDR2 ANQGSEA. The CDR3 runs 12 residues. Each TCR beta library was made by quantitative 5'-RACE that incorporated molecular barcodes. TCRdb independently ran MiXCR on the 5' RACE reads; one entry per CDR3 protein. The table records approximately 190,000 distinct CDR3 sequences, over 10% of them present only once. The sample is drawn from a study of CD8 T cells in ankylosing spondylitis. Overall study findings and caveats: A motif of roughly eight highly homologous TCR beta variants was seen as apparently characteristic of ankylosing spondylitis blood. The study looked at matched synovial fluid samples from ankylosing spondylitis patients. Disease-linked clones were reported to be significantly enriched there.

Material for sequencing was blood, either unsorted or a sorted T cell fraction (not recorded which). The sequence came from a female donor with ankylosing spondylitis or in good health (not recorded which). This chain links TRBV29-1 with TRBJ2-7; D possibly uses TRBD1 or TRBD2 (5 bases each). The CDR3 DNA sequence: TGCAGCATAAGGGACCAAGGGGACGAGCAGTACTTC. Translated, it gives CSIRDQGDEQYF.